This T cell receptor (beta chain) was obtained from a study of T cell changes during pregnancy in multiple sclerosis. The CDR3 length is 13 residues. Trimming stripped 8 bases from V and 6 bases from J, with 16 bases between. CDR1 is MNHEY and CDR2 is SMNVEV in the germline V gene (reference sequence). Clones were sequenced by immunoSEQ multiplex PCR, and TCRdb holds only the in-frame ones, with some missing. The sample includes about 86,000 clones, approximately 89% of them seen just once. The sample consisted of peripheral blood, taken in the first trimester of pregnancy. The clonotype was recovered from a female donor in good health, enrolled as a control in a pregnancy study. The genes are TRBV27 and TRBJ1-2; TRBD1 might be the D (6 bases). CDR3 loop: CASGQLTGNGYTF. For the CDR3, the DNA is TGTGCCAGCGGCCAGCTAACAGGGAATGGCTACACCTTC.